Here is one TCR beta chain with its context. Its antigen is unidentified. Amplification used 60 Vbeta primers and 13 Jbeta primers. Repertoires were generated with immunoSEQ multiplex PCR, while TCRdb's copy carries only in-frame clones and drops some. Altogether about 150,000 clones are present, about 71% being singletons, with the ten largest covering approximately 2.3%. The CDR3 loop spans 14 amino acids. The germline V gene has CDR1 MGHDK and CDR2 SYGVNS. The data were obtained in a study of cytomegalovirus exposure and HLA in healthy donors. Findings and caveats of the study: Equally common other TCR beta chains were less clonally expanded than HLA-associated ones, a later analysis found.

J is TRBJ2-5 and V is TRBV25-1, with 9 bases that match TRBD1. Judging by the DNA end, TRBJ2-7 fits better; the J call may be wrong. The TCR sequence derives from a woman aged 55-69 years in good health and CMV-seropositive. Sequencing was done on a sample of PBMCs. CDR3 residues: CASRRTGVSYEQYF. DNA for the CDR3: TGTGCCAGCAGAAGGACAGGGGTTTCCTACGAGCAGTACTTC.